These 21 T cell receptor beta chains originate from one sample sequenced in a study of blood T cell repertoires in COVID-19 (TCRdb year 2020). Library creation used the immunoSEQ multiplex PCR assay. Entries here come from immuneACCESS through TCRdb and include only in-frame sequences with V and J called. Some clones fail to appear in such tables; in the studies checked, an unresolved V gene covers under half of the shortfall, and the cause of the remainder is unknown. The table for this sample lists 120,000 to 150,000 clones; about 87% of them were counted only once. The ten largest clones add up to around 6.1% of the sample. Specimen: peripheral blood. Receptor source: an older man with acute or convalescent COVID-19.

The CDR3 coding sequence is TGTGCCAGCAGTTTGCAGATCTATGGCTACACCTTC. It specifies CASSLQIYGYTF. The chain carries TRBV12-3 or TRBV12-4 and TRBJ1-2; no definite D call. The CDR3 is 12 amino acids. The ends were cut back, 3 bases at V and 4 bases at J, with 6 bases in the middle.

CDR3 in amino acids: CATSGTGSVYGEQFF. The CDR3 DNA sequence: TGTGCCACCAGTGGTACAGGGTCGGTTTACGGTGAGCAGTTCTTC. The chain combines TRBV24-1 with TRBJ2-1; tentative D call: TRBD1 (6 bases). The germline V and J ends were trimmed by 5 bases and 9 bases, with 19 bases remaining between them. CDR1 is KGHDR and CDR2 is SFDVKD in the germline V gene. The CDR3 covers 15 residues.

Remarks on this clone: This sample includes further DNA sequences coding for the same CDR3. The gene calls are TRBV9 and TRBJ2-5; TRBD2 agrees at 7 bases. The junction had 1 base not matched to a gene; V was cut back by 0 bases and J by 2 bases. Germline loops: CDR1 SGDLS, CDR2 YYNGEE. There are 14 residues in the CDR3. CDR3 amino acids: CASSVGGGQETQYF. The CDR3 DNA follows: TGTGCCAGCAGCGTAGGCGGGGGACAAGAGACCCAGTACTTC.

The chain uses TRBV15 and TRBJ2-2; weak D call: TRBD2 (7 bases). V dropped 0 bases and J dropped 6 bases, with 20 bases sitting between them. Germline-derived CDR1 and CDR2 are LNHNV and YYDKDF (reference sequence). This CDR3 is built from 18 residues. DNA for the CDR3: TGTGCCACCAGCAGAGATTCAAGGGGGGGTCTGGTCTCCGGGGAGCTGTTTTTT. It yields the protein CATSRDSRGGLVSGELFF.

The rearrangement uses TRBV6-2 or TRBV6-3 and TRBJ2-4; TRBD2 matches at 7 bases. CDR1 MNHEY and CDR2 SVGEGT come from the germline V gene. The CDR3 consists of 16 residues. Unmatched junction bases numbered 11, after V lost 6 bases and J lost 3 bases. CDR3 loop: CASSWGGVELKNIQYF. For the CDR3, the DNA is TGTGCCAGCAGCTGGGGGGGGGTCGAGCTCAAAAACATTCAGTACTTC.

The genes are TRBV5-1 and TRBJ2-5; D possibly corresponds to TRBD1 (5 bases). V was clipped by 4 bases and J by 4 bases, with 14 bases between them. Germline V gene data show CDR1 as SGHRS and CDR2 as YFSETQ. The CDR3 spans 14 residues. The CDR3 reads CASSQDITGETQYF. The CDR3 nucleotides read TGCGCCAGCAGCCAGGACATAACGGGAGAGACCCAGTACTTC.

The V and J genes are TRBV6-5 and TRBJ1-6; TRBD1 is a possible D gene (5 bases). CDR3 length equals 14 residues. Germline V gene lookup returns CDR1 MNHEY and CDR2 SVGAGI. V shed 2 bases and J shed 10 bases, with 12 bases lying between them. The CDR3 coding sequence is TGTGCCAGCAGTTACACGGGGGTTGGATCACCCCTCCACTTT. Translating it yields CASSYTGVGSPLHF.

The V and J genes are TRBV6-2 or TRBV6-3 and TRBJ2-1; the match to TRBD1 covers 7 bases. The CDR3 contains 16 residues. J was trimmed by 8 bases and V by 0 bases; bases with no gene match: 10. Germline V gene lookup returns CDR1 MNHEY and CDR2 SVGEGT. CDR3 coding DNA: TGTGCCAGCAGTTACTCCCCCGACAGGGTGTGGTATGAGCAGTTCTTC. Translated: CASSYSPDRVWYEQFF.

The chain couples TRBV10-3 to TRBJ1-1; D perhaps matches TRBD1 (5 bases). The germline V gene has CDR1 ENHRY and CDR2 SYGVKD. The ends were cut back, 2 bases at V and 4 bases at J, with 8 bases in the middle. This CDR3 is 13 amino acids long. CDR3 in DNA: TGTGCCATCAGTGAGACGGGGGGCACTGAAGCTTTCTTT. This translates into CAISETGGTEAFF.

The V call is TRBV28, the J call TRBJ1-5, with D unresolved. The length of the CDR3 is 13 residues. Germline CDR1 and CDR2: MDHEN and SYDVKM. V was pared by 5 bases and J by 6 bases, with 11 bases between. Here the CDR3 reads CASSQTVIQPQHF. Here the CDR3 DNA reads TGTGCCAGCAGTCAAACTGTAATTCAGCCCCAGCATTTT. Full variable domain (remainder filled in from reference TRBV28 and TRBJ1-5): DVKVTQSSRYLVKRTGEKVFLECVQDMDHENMFWYRQDPGLGLRLIYFSYDVKMKEKGDIPEGYSVSREKKERFSLILESASTNQTSMYLCASSQTVIQPQHFGDGTRLSIL.

The chain couples TRBV20-1 to TRBJ2-6, with D possibly TRBD1 on 6 matching bases. This CDR3 has 14 residues. V was shortened by 3 bases and J by 4 bases, with 10 bases between the two germline ends. Germline-derived CDR1 and CDR2 are DFQATT and SNEGSKA (reference sequence). The CDR3: CSASRGTGANVLTF. In DNA form, the CDR3 reads TGCAGTGCTAGTAGGGGGACCGGGGCCAACGTCCTGACTTTC.

The chain links TRBV10-2 to TRBJ2-1, with D maybe TRBD2 (5 bases). Trimming shortened V by 3 bases and J by 3 bases, and 12 bases separated the two germline ends. This CDR3 comprises 15 residues. CDR1 is WSHSY and CDR2 is SAAADI in the germline V gene. The CDR3 loop reads CASSDGSARYNEQFF. The CDR3 nucleotides read TGCGCCAGCAGTGATGGGAGCGCGCGCTACAATGAGCAGTTCTTC.

The rearrangement links TRBV28 to TRBJ2-7; 8 nucleotides match TRBD1. The CDR3 runs to 16 residues. The ends lost 4 bases at V and 2 bases at J; junction bases unmatched: 10. CDR1 and CDR2 (germline): MDHEN, SYDVKM. CDR3 region: CASSSPGDRSTYEQYF. CDR3 coding DNA: TGTGCCAGCAGTTCTCCTGGGGACAGGTCCACCTACGAGCAGTACTTC.

The chain carries TRBV28 and TRBJ2-5, with a weak D call TRBD1 (6 bases). Germline CDR1 reads MDHEN; CDR2 reads SYDVKM. V gave up 3 bases and J gave up 4 bases, with 15 bases separating them. The CDR3 length is 15 residues. For the CDR3, the DNA is TGTGCCAGCAGTTTGAGGAACAGGGTTGTAGAGACCCAGTACTTC. Amino acids: CASSLRNRVVETQYF.

V gene TRBV5-1 combines with J gene TRBJ1-5, with 10 bases identical to TRBD1. Trimming at V came to 4 bases and at J to 8 bases, leaving 6 bases not matched to a gene. The germline gives CDR1 SGHRS, CDR2 YFSETQ. This CDR3 comprises 14 residues. For the CDR3, the DNA is TGCGCCAGCAGCACGGGACAGGGGACGGAGCCCCAGCATTTT. This encodes CASSTGQGTEPQHF.

The rearrangement uses TRBV29-1 and TRBJ1-1; D is unclear. CDR3 length: 13 amino acids. CDR1 and CDR2 (germline): SQVTM, ANQGSEA. Trimming cost V 6 bases and J 3 bases, with 14 bases left between them. The CDR3 DNA is TGCAGCGTCCAAGCAAGTCCGGACACTGAAGCTTTCTTT. This codes for CSVQASPDTEAFF.

The gene calls are TRBV9 and TRBJ2-7; D possibly corresponds to TRBD1 (7 bases). Germline loops: CDR1 SGDLS, CDR2 YYNGEE. This CDR3 is built from 15 residues. V shed 2 bases and J shed 7 bases, with 19 bases lying between them. CDR3 region: CASSVGGTVVFEQYF. The DNA for the CDR3 is TGTGCCAGCAGCGTCGGCGGGACAGTCGTTTTTGAGCAGTACTTC.

The table lists this clone with a count of one. This rearrangement joins TRBV27 to TRBJ1-4; D is possibly TRBD1 (6 bases). The CDR3 has 15 amino acids. Per the germline V gene, CDR1 is MNHEY and CDR2 is SMNVEV (reference sequence). The V end lost 0 bases, the J end lost 5 bases, and 10 bases lay between the germline ends. CDR3 residues: CASSLSYRANEKLFF. The CDR3, as DNA: TGTGCCAGCAGTTTATCGTACAGGGCAAATGAAAAACTGTTTTTT.

In this sample, this clone turned up a few times. V usage is TRBV4-2 and J usage is TRBJ2-3; tentative D call: TRBD2 (5 bases). The CDR3 spans 16 residues. V was cut by 0 bases and J by 2 bases, with 12 bases left in between. CDR1 is LGHNA and CDR2 is YNFKEQ in the germline V gene. CDR3 sequence (DNA): TGTGCCAGCAGCCAAGAGGGCTCTAGCTTCACAGATACGCAGTATTTT. Residues: CASSQEGSSFTDTQYF.

In nucleotides, the CDR3 is TGTGCCAGCAGTGAAAAGGGGATAAATCTGGCCAAAAACATTCAGTACTTC. Translated: CASSEKGINLAKNIQYF. The genes are TRBV6-1 and TRBJ2-4, with D tentatively TRBD1 (5 bases). Germline CDR1 and CDR2: MNHNS and SASEGT. Trimming removed 2 bases at V and 1 base at J, with 15 bases between. This CDR3 spans 17 amino acids.

The chain combines TRBV7-2 with TRBJ1-2; 8 bases line up with TRBD1. In germline, CDR1 is SGHTA, CDR2 FQGNSA. With V trimmed by 3 bases and J by 8 bases, 8 bases remained unmatched. The CDR3 is 14 amino acids. The CDR3 here is CASSFDRGPEGYTF. The CDR3 bases are TGTGCCAGCAGCTTCGACAGGGGCCCGGAGGGCTACACCTTC.